The 25 T cell receptor beta chains below all came from one sample that was sequenced in a study of cytomegalovirus exposure and HLA in healthy donors. With 60 Vbeta and 13 Jbeta primers, the PCR was carried out. The table came from immunoSEQ multiplex PCR; TCRdb's copy has only in-frame clones and leaves some out. The sample consists of approximately 40,000 clones, roughly 80% of them appearing once. Sequencing used PBMCs. The receptors here all came from a young woman in good health and CMV-seropositive.

V and J are TRBV28 and TRBJ2-2; 8 nucleotides align to TRBD1. V was pared by 5 bases and J by 7 bases, with 12 bases of the junction left unmatched. Per germline, CDR1 MDHEN and CDR2 SYDVKM. The CDR3 is 16 residues long. CDR3 sequence (DNA): TGTGCCAGCAGTCCCCTTGAGACAGGGGTCCACGGGGAGCTGTTTTTT. Amino acids: CASSPLETGVHGELFF. Together with reference TRBV28 and TRBJ2-2, the CDR3 gives the full variable domain: DVKVTQSSRYLVKRTGEKVFLECVQDMDHENMFWYRQDPGLGLRLIYFSYDVKMKEKGDIPEGYSVSREKKERFSLILESASTNQTSMYLCASSPLETGVHGELFFGEGSRLTVL.

The chain has TRBV6-5 and TRBJ1-6; perhaps TRBD1 as D (5 bases). Trimming took 4 bases from V and 8 from J, leaving 15 bases between them. Germline V gene sequence: CDR1 MNHEY, CDR2 SVGAGI. CDR3 length: 15 amino acids. This CDR3 is CASSFPRGGDSPLHF. CDR3 nucleotides: TGTGCCAGCAGTTTCCCTCGCGGAGGGGATTCACCCCTCCACTTT.

This chain joins TRBV5-1 and TRBJ2-1; D might be TRBD1 (6 bases). Germline V gives CDR1 SGHRS, CDR2 YFSETQ. The germline V and J ends were trimmed by 7 bases and 9 bases, with 23 bases remaining between them. This CDR3 is 15 amino acids long. CDR3 in DNA: TGCGCCAGCGCTAAGGGAAACAGGGAAGTTGGTGAGCAGTTCTTC. It yields the protein CASAKGNREVGEQFF.

This chain connects TRBV23-1 to TRBJ1-2, with 12 positions matching TRBD1. TRBV23-1 is classed as an ORF, of uncertain function. The CDR3 loop spans 13 amino acids. V dropped 10 bases and J dropped 6; count of bases not matched to a gene: 6. CDR3 sequence reads: CATPGQGANGYTF. The CDR3 region has the DNA TGCGCCACACCGGGACAGGGGGCGAATGGCTACACCTTC.

The chain recombines TRBV5-6 with TRBJ2-1; no clear D gene. The ends were cut back, 1 base at V and 0 bases at J, with 5 bases in the middle. The germline V gene encodes CDR1 SGHDT and CDR2 YYEEEE. The CDR3 totals 14 residues. DNA of the CDR3: TGTGCCAGCAGCTTGAGTAGCTCCTACAATGAGCAGTTCTTC. It codes for CASSLSSSYNEQFF.

The V call is TRBV11-3, the J call TRBJ1-1, with unresolved D. This CDR3 is built from 14 residues. Germline V gene data show CDR1 as SGHNT and CDR2 as YENEEA. V shed 5 bases and J shed 1 base, with 11 bases lying between them. CDR3 nucleotides: TGTGCCAGCAGCCCAGGAGGTGCGAACACTGAAGCTTTCTTT. It translates to CASSPGGANTEAFF.

This clone has just one count. The genes are TRBV5-6 and TRBJ1-2; 8 bases are a match to TRBD1. CDR3 length equals 13 residues. Germline values: CDR1 SGHDT, CDR2 YYEEEE. The J segment lost 6 bases and the V segment lost 4 bases, leaving 5 bases of the junction unmatched. DNA of the CDR3: TGTGCCAGCAGCCGACAGGGGAGGGATGGCTACACCTTC. Amino acids: CASSRQGRDGYTF. The complete variable domain, with remaining parts taken from reference TRBV5-6 and TRBJ1-2, reads DAGVTQSPTHLIKTRGQQVTLRCSPKSGHDTVSWYQQALGQGPQFIFQYYEEEERQRGNFPDRFSGHQFPNYSSELNVNALLLGDSALYLCASSRQGRDGYTFGSGTRLTVV.

V usage is TRBV4-3 and J usage is TRBJ1-1; D is perhaps TRBD1 (5 bases). The CDR3 contains 14 residues. V lost 1 base to trimming and J lost 1 base, with 7 bases between them. Germline CDR1 and CDR2: LGHNA and YSLEER. The CDR3 nucleotides are TGCGCCAGCAGCCAAGCCAGGGCGAACACTGAAGCTTTCTTT. Protein: CASSQARANTEAFF.

V usage is TRBV5-4 and J usage is TRBJ2-7, with no clear D. CDR1 is SGHNT and CDR2 is YYREEE in the germline V gene (reference sequence). V was cut by 0 bases and J by 5 bases, with 15 bases left in between. CDR3 size: 15 residues. The chain's CDR3 is CASSLAVGYRDEQYF. CDR3 coding DNA: TGTGCCAGCAGCTTGGCTGTGGGTTATCGGGACGAGCAGTACTTC.

The chain is built from TRBV10-2 and TRBJ2-3, with 10 bases matching TRBD2. V lost 10 bases and J lost 4; bases outside the gene matches: 8. From germline, CDR1 is WSHSY and CDR2 SAAADI. This CDR3 has 14 residues. This chain's CDR3 is CATGAGGPSDTQYF. CDR3 nucleotide sequence: TGCGCCACCGGAGCGGGGGGGCCTTCAGATACGCAGTATTTT.

V is TRBV7-3 and J is TRBJ1-1; weak D call: TRBD1 (5 bases). This CDR3 spans 17 amino acids. CDR1 and CDR2 from the germline V gene are SGHTA and FQGTGA. The V and J ends lost 5 bases and 4 bases respectively, with 23 bases between them. The CDR3 DNA follows: TGTGCCAGCAGCCCCCCGGCGGGGATCAGGGAGGCCACTGAAGCTTTCTTT. The encoded protein is CASSPPAGIREATEAFF.

The chain is built from TRBV6-4 and TRBJ2-3; the match to TRBD1 covers 7 bases. CDR1 is MRHNA and CDR2 is SNTAGT in the germline V gene. The CDR3 has 13 amino acids. The J segment lost 4 bases and the V segment lost 3 bases, leaving 1 base of the junction unmatched. CDR3 sequence: CASSEGGADTQYF. CDR3 DNA: TGTGCCAGCAGTGAAGGGGGCGCAGATACGCAGTATTTT.

The chain recombines TRBV7-2 with TRBJ2-1, with a tentative D call TRBD2 (5 bases). CDR1 SGHTA and CDR2 FQGNSA come from the germline V gene. The CDR3 runs 12 residues. V shed 2 bases and J shed 7 bases, with 6 bases lying between them. The CDR3 reads CASSLTRNEQFF. DNA of the CDR3: TGTGCCAGCAGCTTAACTAGGAATGAGCAGTTCTTC.

This clone was detected once. CDR3 coding DNA: TGCGCCAGCAGCCAAGATAAAGACACCGATGGGGGACTTGGTGGCTACACCTTC. It translates to CASSQDKDTDGGLGGYTF. The chain uses TRBV4-3 and TRBJ1-2; a weak D match, TRBD1 (5 bases). This CDR3 comprises 18 residues. In germline, CDR1 is LGHNA, CDR2 YSLEER. Trimming removed 0 bases at V and 7 bases at J, with 24 bases between.

This chain joins TRBV15 and TRBJ2-7, with 10 bases identical to TRBD2. The CDR3 covers 18 residues. Looked up from germline, CDR1 is LNHNV and CDR2 is YYDKDF (reference sequence). V lost 1 base and J lost 5; bases outside the gene matches: 14. The CDR3: CATSRVLMRTSGNHEQYF. The CDR3 nucleotides are TGTGCCACCAGCAGAGTTTTAATGCGCACTAGCGGGAACCACGAGCAGTACTTC.

The CDR3: CASSSGGDGNQPQHF. DNA for the CDR3: TGTGCCAGCAGCTCCGGGGGGGACGGCAATCAGCCCCAGCATTTT. The chain links TRBV11-2 to TRBJ1-5; tentative D call: TRBD1 (5 bases). Germline V gene sequence: CDR1 SGHAT, CDR2 FQNNGV. This CDR3 contains 15 residues. The V end lost 4 bases, the J end lost 2 bases, and 12 bases lay between the germline ends.

The genes are TRBV6-1 and TRBJ1-2; 9 bases agree with TRBD1. The CDR3 length is 14 residues. J gave up 13 bases and V 0 bases, and 9 bases lay outside the gene matches. CDR1 MNHNS and CDR2 SASEGT come from the germline V gene. CDR3 bases: TGTGCCAGCAGTGAAGCCGGGACAGGGCCTGTGGGCACCTTC. Amino acid sequence: CASSEAGTGPVGTF.

The chain joins TRBV28 to TRBJ2-4, with 8 nucleotides matching TRBD2. The V gene end was trimmed by 1 base and the J gene end by 3 bases; junction bases not matched to a gene: 17. Germline V gene data show CDR1 as MDHEN and CDR2 as SYDVKM. CDR3 length: 20 residues. Written as DNA, the CDR3 is TGTGCCAGCAGTTTATCAATTATCAGGGGCGGGGGGTACGGCAAAAACATTCAGTACTTC. Translating it yields CASSLSIIRGGGYGKNIQYF.

This clone has just a few counts. This chain connects TRBV21-1 to TRBJ2-7; the table's D call, TRBD1, has no DNA check behind it. TRBV21-1 is a pseudogene segment. CDR3 length: 13 amino acids. The CDR3 DNA reads as TGTGCCAGCATCCGGGACAGGGGCCACGAGCAGTACTTC. As protein: CASIRDRGHEQYF.

The genes are TRBV5-6 and TRBJ2-7; perhaps TRBD1 as D (8 bases). CDR1 and CDR2 from the germline V gene are SGHDT and YYEEEE. This CDR3 is 16 amino acids long. V was clipped by 1 base and J by 2 bases, with 16 bases between them. CDR3 in amino acids: CASSLTGTGGAYEQYF. The CDR3 DNA reads as TGTGCCAGCAGCTTGACTGGAACAGGGGGGGCCTACGAGCAGTACTTC.

This clone has only a few counts. CDR3: CASRGVGRNQPQHF. As DNA, the CDR3 is TGTGCCAGCAGAGGGGTAGGGCGCAATCAGCCCCAGCATTTT. The J gene is TRBJ1-5, the V gene TRBV28, with D possibly matching TRBD1 (5 bases). CDR1 MDHEN and CDR2 SYDVKM come from the germline V gene. V was trimmed by 6 bases and J by 2 bases, leaving 11 bases between them. The CDR3 runs 14 residues.

The rearrangement links TRBV19 to TRBJ1-2; D is ambiguous. From germline, CDR1 is LNHDA and CDR2 SQIVND (reference sequence). The CDR3 has 12 amino acids. Trimming shortened V by 6 bases and J by 2 bases, and 7 bases separated the two germline ends. CDR3 amino acids: CASRAANYGYTF. Here the CDR3 DNA reads TGTGCCAGTAGAGCCGCAAACTATGGCTACACCTTC.

The chain is built from TRBV6-5 and TRBJ1-2; possible D gene TRBD1, 5 bases. The CDR3 sequence is 11 residues long. V lost 6 bases, J lost 8 bases, and 10 bases lay in between. Per the germline V gene, CDR1 is MNHEY and CDR2 is SVGAGI. The CDR3 DNA reads TGTGCCAGCAGCCAGGGTGGCGGCTACACCTTC. Amino acid sequence: CASSQGGGYTF.

The V call is TRBV5-1, the J call TRBJ2-7; maybe TRBD1 (6 bases). CDR3 size: 14 residues. Trimming stripped 4 bases from V and 2 bases from J, with 13 bases between. Germline V CDR1 and CDR2: SGHRS, YFSETQ. The CDR3 region has the DNA TGCGCCAGCAGCAAACGGGACACCGCCTACGAGCAGTACTTC. This sequence encodes CASSKRDTAYEQYF.

V and J are TRBV6-6 and TRBJ2-5, with 7 nucleotides matching TRBD2. The CDR3 spans 15 residues. With 4 bases clipped from V and 2 bases from J, the junction kept 7 bases outside the gene matches. Germline lookup yields CDR1 MNHNY and CDR2 SVGAGI (reference sequence). CDR3 DNA sequence: TGTGCCAGCAGTTTTGGACTAGGACCGCAAGAGACCCAGTACTTC. Its protein is CASSFGLGPQETQYF.